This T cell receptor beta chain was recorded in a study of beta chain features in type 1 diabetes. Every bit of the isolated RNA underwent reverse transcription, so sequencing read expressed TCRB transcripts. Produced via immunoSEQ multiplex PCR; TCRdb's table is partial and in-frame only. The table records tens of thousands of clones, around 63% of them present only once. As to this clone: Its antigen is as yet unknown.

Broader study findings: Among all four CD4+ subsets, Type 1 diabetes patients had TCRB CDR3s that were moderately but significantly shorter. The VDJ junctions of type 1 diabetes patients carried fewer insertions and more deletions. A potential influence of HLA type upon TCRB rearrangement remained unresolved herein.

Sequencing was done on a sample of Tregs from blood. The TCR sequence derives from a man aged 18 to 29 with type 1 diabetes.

CDR3 residues: CATSGRTGRETQYF. The CDR3 DNA reads TGTGCCACCAGCGGTCGGACAGGACGAGAGACCCAGTACTTC. V is TRBV15 and J is TRBJ2-5; 7 nucleotides line up with TRBD1. This CDR3 is 14 amino acids long. Germline values: CDR1 LNHNV, CDR2 YYDKDF (reference sequence). The V segment lost 5 bases and the J segment 4 bases; nucleotides outside the gene matches: 7.